This paragraph reports one TCR beta chain. Its target is not known. This specimen comes from a study of Tregs in tolerant kidney transplant recipients. Study-wide background: Mixed chimerism was transient after nonmyeloablative marrow transplants from related graft donors.

CD4+CD25+CD127- Tregs, CD4+CD25- non-Tregs, CD4 and CD8 cells were sorted. The study's findings and limits: Biological reproducibility was not directly addressed in this study. For some patients, primers changed over time, blocking nucleotide-level comparison.

Repertoires were generated with immunoSEQ multiplex PCR, while TCRdb's copy carries only in-frame clones and drops some. The sample consists of fewer than 65,000 clones, over 75% of them appearing once. With 2 bases removed from V and 0 bases from J, the gap between germline ends came to 11 bases. The germline gives CDR1 SGHAT, CDR2 FQNNGV. CDR3 size: 15 residues. The chain joins TRBV11-2 to TRBJ2-7; D is perhaps TRBD1 (6 bases). This TCR was recovered from a human donor who received a combined kidney and bone marrow transplant. The specimen was Tregs from blood, collected before the transplant. The DNA for the CDR3 is TGTGCCAGCAGCTTAACCCCAGGGGCCTCCTACGAGCAGTACTTC. This encodes CASSLTPGASYEQYF.